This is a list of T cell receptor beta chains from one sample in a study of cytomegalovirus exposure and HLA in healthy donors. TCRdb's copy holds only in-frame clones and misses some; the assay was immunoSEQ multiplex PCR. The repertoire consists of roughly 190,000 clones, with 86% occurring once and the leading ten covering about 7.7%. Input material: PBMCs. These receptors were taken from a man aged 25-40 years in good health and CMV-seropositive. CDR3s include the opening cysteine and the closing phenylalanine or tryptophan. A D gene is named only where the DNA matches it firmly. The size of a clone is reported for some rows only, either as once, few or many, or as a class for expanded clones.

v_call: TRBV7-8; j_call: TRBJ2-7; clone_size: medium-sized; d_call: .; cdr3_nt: TGTGCCAGCAGCTTAGTTACAGGAGCCTACGAGCAGTACTTC; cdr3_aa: CASSLVTGAYEQYF
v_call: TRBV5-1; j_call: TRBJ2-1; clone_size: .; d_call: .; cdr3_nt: TGCGCCAGCAGCATGGGCCGTGGGGGGGCCATCTACAATGAGCAGTTCTTC; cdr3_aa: CASSMGRGGAIYNEQFF
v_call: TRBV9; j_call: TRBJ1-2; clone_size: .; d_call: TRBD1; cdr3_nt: TGTGCCAGCAGCGTCACGACAGGGGGCTATGGCTACACCTTC; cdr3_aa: CASSVTTGGYGYTF
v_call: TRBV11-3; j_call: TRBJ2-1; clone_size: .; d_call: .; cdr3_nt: TGTGCCAGCTCTTCCGGGACTGATTACAATGAGCAGTTCTTC; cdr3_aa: CASSSGTDYNEQFF
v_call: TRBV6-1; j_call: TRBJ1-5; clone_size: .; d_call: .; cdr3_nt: TGTGCCAGCAGTGAACGCGGTGGGTTTAGCAATCAGCCCCAGCATTTT; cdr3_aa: CASSERGGFSNQPQHF
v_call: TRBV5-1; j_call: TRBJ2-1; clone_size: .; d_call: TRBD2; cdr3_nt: TGCGCCAGCAGCTTGTTGGCGGGAGGGGCCGTTCGTGAGCAGTTCTTC; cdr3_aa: CASSLLAGGAVREQFF
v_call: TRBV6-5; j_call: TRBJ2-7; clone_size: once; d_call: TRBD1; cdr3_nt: TGTGCCAGCCGGGGACAGGCTTCCTCCTACGAGCAGTACTTC; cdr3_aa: CASRGQASSYEQYF
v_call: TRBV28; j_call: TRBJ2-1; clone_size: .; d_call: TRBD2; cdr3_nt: TGTGCCAGCAGTTCGATCTTAGCGGGCCCCTACAATGAGCAGTTCTTC; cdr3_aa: CASSSILAGPYNEQFF
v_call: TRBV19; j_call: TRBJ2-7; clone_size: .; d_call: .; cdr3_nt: TGTGCCAGTAGTAAGGTAAACGGCGAGCAGTACTTC; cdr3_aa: CASSKVNGEQYF
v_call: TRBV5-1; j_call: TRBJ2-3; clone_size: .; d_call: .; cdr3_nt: TGCGCCAGCAGCTCGGGCAGAAGCACAGATACGCAGTATTTT; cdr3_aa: CASSSGRSTDTQYF
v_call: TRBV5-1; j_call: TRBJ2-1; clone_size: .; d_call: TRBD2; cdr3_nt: TGCGCCAGCAGCTTGGCCTCTATGGCTAGCGGGACCAATGAGCAGTTCTTC; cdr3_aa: CASSLASMASGTNEQFF
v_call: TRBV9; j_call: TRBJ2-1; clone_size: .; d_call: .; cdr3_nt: TGTGCCAGCAGCGATACGGGAGCTGAGCAGTTCTTC; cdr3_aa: CASSDTGAEQFF
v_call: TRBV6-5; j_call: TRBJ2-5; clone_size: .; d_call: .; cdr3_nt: TGTGCCAGCAGCGAGACTGAAGAGACCCAGTACTTC; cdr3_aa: CASSETEETQYF
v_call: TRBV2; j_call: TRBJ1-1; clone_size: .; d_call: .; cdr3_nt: TGTGCCAGCAGTGAGAGGGGAGACACTGAAGCTTTCTTT; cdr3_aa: CASSERGDTEAFF
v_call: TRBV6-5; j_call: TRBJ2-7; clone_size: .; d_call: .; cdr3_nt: TGTGCCAGCAGTCCTACTAGGAATTATTACGAGCAGTACTTC; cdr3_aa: CASSPTRNYYEQYF
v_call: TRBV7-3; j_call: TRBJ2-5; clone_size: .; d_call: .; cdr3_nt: TGTGCCAGCAGCTTAATGGCTAGTTGGGAGACCCAGTACTTC; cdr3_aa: CASSLMASWETQYF
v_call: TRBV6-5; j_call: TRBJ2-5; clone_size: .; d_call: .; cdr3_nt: TGTGCCAGCAGCCCGGGACGGCAAGAGACCCAGTACTTC; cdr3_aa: CASSPGRQETQYF
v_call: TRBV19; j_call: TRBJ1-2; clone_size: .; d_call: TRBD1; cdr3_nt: TGTGCCAGTAGCGAACAGGGGTTGGCCTATGGCTACACCTTC; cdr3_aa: CASSEQGLAYGYTF
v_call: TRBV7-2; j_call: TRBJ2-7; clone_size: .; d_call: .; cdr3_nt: TGTGCCAGCAGCTCCCCCTCCTACGAGCAGTACTTC; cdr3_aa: CASSSPSYEQYF
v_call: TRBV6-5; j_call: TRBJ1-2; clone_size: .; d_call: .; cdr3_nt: TGTGCCAGCAGTTACTACCGCCGGGACCCAGGGGGCTACACCTTC; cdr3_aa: CASSYYRRDPGGYTF
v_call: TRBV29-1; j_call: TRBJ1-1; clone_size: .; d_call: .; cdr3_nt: TGCAGCGTTCAGGGGACGAACACTGAAGCTTTCTTT; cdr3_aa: CSVQGTNTEAFF
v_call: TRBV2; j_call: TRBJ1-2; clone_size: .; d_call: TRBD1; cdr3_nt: TGTGCCAGCAACAGGGGTGGCTATGGCTACACCTTC; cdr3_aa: CASNRGGYGYTF
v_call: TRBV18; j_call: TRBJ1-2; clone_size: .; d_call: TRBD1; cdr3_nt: TGTGCCAGCTCACCAAGCGCCGGGACAGGGGGTCTGTATGGCTACACCTTC; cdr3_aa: CASSPSAGTGGLYGYTF
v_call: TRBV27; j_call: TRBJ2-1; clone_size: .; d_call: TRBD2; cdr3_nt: TGTGCCAGCAGTACTCCTACTAGCGTGAGGTGGGATGAGCAGTTCTTC; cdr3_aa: CASSTPTSVRWDEQFF
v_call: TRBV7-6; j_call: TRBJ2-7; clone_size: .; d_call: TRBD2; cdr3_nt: TGTGCCAGCAGTCCACCGGGGGGGTTCTCCTACGAGCAGTACTTC; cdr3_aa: CASSPPGGFSYEQYF
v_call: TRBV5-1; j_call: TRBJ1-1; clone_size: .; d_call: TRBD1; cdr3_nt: TGCGCCAGCAGCAAAACAGGGGTCACTGAAGCTTTCTTT; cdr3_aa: CASSKTGVTEAFF
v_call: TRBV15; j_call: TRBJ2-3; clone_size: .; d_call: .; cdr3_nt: TGTGCCACCAGCAGAGATTGGGGCAGACAGAGCACAGATACGCAGTATTTT; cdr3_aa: CATSRDWGRQSTDTQYF
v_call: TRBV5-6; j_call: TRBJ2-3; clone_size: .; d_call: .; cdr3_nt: TGTGCCAGCAGCTTAGGACGGATGGGTACGCAGTATTTT; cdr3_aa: CASSLGRMGTQYF
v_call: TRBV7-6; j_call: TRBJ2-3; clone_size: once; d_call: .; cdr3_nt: TGTGCCAGCAGCTTAGTCACAGGCACAGATACGCAGTATTTT; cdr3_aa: CASSLVTGTDTQYF
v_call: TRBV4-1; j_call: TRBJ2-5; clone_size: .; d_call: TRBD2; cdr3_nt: TGCGCCAGCAGCCCCTCCCCTCTAGCGGGGGACGAGACCCAGTACTTC; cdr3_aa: CASSPSPLAGDETQYF
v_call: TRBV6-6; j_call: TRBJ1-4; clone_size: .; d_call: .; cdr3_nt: TGTGCCAGCAGCACCCCCCCCGAGGGCGAAAAACTGTTTTTT; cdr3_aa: CASSTPPEGEKLFF
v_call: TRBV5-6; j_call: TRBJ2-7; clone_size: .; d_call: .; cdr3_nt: TGTGCCAGCAGCTTACGCAGGGCCCACGAGCAGTACTTC; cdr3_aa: CASSLRRAHEQYF
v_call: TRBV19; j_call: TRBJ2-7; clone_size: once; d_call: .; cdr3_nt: TGTGCCTGCTCAGGGGAAGGCTCCTACGAGCAGTACTTC; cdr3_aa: CACSGEGSYEQYF
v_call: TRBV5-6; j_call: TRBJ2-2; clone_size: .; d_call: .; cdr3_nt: TGTGCCAGCGGCGGCCAGGGGGGCGGGGAGCTGTTTTTT; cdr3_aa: CASGGQGGGELFF
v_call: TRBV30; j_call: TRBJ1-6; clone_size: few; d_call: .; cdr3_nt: TGTGCCTGGAGTGTAAGCCCTACGAGCTCCTATAATTCACCCCTCCACTTT; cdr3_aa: CAWSVSPTSSYNSPLHF
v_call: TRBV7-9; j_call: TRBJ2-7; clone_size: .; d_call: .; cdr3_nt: TGTGCCAGCTCCCTAGGGTTCCACGAGCAGTACTTC; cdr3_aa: CASSLGFHEQYF
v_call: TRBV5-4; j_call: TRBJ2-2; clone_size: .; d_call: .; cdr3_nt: TGTGCCAGCAGCTTGGTTTCCGGGGAGCTGTTTTTT; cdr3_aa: CASSLVSGELFF
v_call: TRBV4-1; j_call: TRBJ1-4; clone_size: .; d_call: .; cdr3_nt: TGCGCCAGCAGCCAAACCCTGGGGCTGGGGGAAAAACTGTTTTTT; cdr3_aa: CASSQTLGLGEKLFF
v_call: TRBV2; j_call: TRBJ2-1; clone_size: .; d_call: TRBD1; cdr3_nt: TGTGCCAGTTCGGGGGACCGGGACAGGCCCTACAATGAGCAGTTCTTC; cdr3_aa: CASSGDRDRPYNEQFF
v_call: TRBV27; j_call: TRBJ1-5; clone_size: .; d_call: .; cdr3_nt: TGTGCCAGCAGTTTATCAGGCCAGGCCAATCAGCCCCAGCATTTT; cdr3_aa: CASSLSGQANQPQHF
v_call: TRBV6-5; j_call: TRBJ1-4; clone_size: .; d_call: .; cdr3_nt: TGTGCCAGCAGTGGGCGGGGGGATGAAAAACTGTTTTTT; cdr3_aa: CASSGRGDEKLFF
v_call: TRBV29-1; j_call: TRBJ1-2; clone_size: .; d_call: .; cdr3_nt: TGCAGCGTCAATAACTATGGCTACACCTTC; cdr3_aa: CSVNNYGYTF
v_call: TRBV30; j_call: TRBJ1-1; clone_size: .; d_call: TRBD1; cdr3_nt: TGTGCCTGGAGCGAGGGACAGGGGAGGACTGAAGCTTTCTTT; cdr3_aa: CAWSEGQGRTEAFF
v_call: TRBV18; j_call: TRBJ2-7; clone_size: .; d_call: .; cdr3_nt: TGTGCCAGCTCACCAGTGGGAGTCCCTCCCTACGAGCAGTACTTC; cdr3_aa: CASSPVGVPPYEQYF
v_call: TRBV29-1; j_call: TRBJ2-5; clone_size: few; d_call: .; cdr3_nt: TGCAGCGTTGCTTCACAGGGCAGTAGGGAGACCCAGTACTTC; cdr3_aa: CSVASQGSRETQYF
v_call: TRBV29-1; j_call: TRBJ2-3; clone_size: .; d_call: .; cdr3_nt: TGCAGCGTTGAAGTCAGAGATACGCAGTATTTT; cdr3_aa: CSVEVRDTQYF
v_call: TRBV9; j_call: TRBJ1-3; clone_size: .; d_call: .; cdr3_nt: TGTGCCAGCAGCGTAGTCGGAGGGTCTAACTCTGGAAACACCATATATTTT; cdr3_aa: CASSVVGGSNSGNTIYF
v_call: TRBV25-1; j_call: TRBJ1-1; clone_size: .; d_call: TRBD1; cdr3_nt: TGTGCCAGCAGTAAACAGGGGTCCCCATCTGAAGCTTTCTTT; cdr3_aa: CASSKQGSPSEAFF
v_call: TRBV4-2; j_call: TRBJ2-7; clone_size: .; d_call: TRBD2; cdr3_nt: TGTGCCAGCAGCCAGATGGTAGCGGGAGTCCCCTACGAGCAGTACTTC; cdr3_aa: CASSQMVAGVPYEQYF
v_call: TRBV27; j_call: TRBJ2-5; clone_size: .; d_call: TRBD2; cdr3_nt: TGTGCCAGCAGTCGGCGGACTAGCGGAGCCCAAGAGACCCAGTACTTC; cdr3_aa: CASSRRTSGAQETQYF
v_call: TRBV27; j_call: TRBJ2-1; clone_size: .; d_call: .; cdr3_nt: TGTGCCAGCAGTACACCCAGGGGAAACACCTACAATGAGCAGTTCTTC; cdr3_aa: CASSTPRGNTYNEQFF
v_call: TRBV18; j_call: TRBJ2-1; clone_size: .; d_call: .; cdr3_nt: TGTGCCAGCTCCCCGCGGGACGCCGGGTACAATGAGCAGTTCTTC; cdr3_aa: CASSPRDAGYNEQFF
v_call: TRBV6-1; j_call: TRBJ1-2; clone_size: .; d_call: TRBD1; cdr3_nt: TGTGCCACCCAGACAGGGGGCGGGTATGGCTACACCTTC; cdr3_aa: CATQTGGGYGYTF
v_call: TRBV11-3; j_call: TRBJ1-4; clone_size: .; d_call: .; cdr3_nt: TGTGCCAGCAGCTTAGGGCAGTCGCTGTTTTTT; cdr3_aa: CASSLGQSLFF
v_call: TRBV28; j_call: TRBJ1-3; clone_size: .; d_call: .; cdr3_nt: TGTGCCAGCACCCTGACGCTAGGGGGTGCCCGGTCTGGAAACACCATATATTTT; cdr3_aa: CASTLTLGGARSGNTIYF
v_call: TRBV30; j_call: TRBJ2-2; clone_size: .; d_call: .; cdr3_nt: TGTGCCTGGAGTGCGCAGAACACCGGGGAGCTGTTTTTT; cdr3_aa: CAWSAQNTGELFF
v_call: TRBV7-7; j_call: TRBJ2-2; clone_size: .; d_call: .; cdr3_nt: TGTGCCAGCAGCCCAGTCACAGGGCTCGCGAACACCGGGGAGCTGTTTTTT; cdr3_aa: CASSPVTGLANTGELFF